This TCR beta chain was identified during a study of blood T cell repertoires in COVID-19. Study-level background: Specimens from acute and convalescent COVID-19 originated in the United States, Italy and Spain.

TCRdb's table, derived via immunoSEQ multiplex PCR, lists solely in-frame clones and lacks some. The table has more than 150,000 clones, approximately 81% seen once. Participants had their cohort set by participant-reported clinical history. Recovered status applied to Cohort 3 donors who had two consecutive negative PCRs. It also applied to those with clearance or with symptom resolution. This clone has just one count. The length of the CDR3 is 17 residues. Trimming shortened V by 2 bases and J by 4 bases, and 19 bases separated the two germline ends. CDR1 is SGHTS and CDR2 is YDEGEE in the germline V gene.

The clonotype comes from a woman in her 50s who had recovered from COVID-19. The sequenced material came from PBMCs or T cells enriched from blood (not recorded which). The chain employs TRBV5-8 and TRBJ2-1, with D possibly matching TRBD1 (6 bases). The CDR3 DNA reads TGTGCCAGCAGCTTAAATACGGCAGGGGTTTCGTACAATGAGCAGTTCTTC. Amino acid sequence: CASSLNTAGVSYNEQFF.